The entry that follows covers one T cell receptor (beta chain) sequence. Sequencing was performed with immunoSEQ multiplex PCR; in TCRdb, only in-frame clones are kept and a portion is missing. The sample contains about 64,000 clones, 95% of which appear only once. An approximately 120-subject validation cohort, separate from the roughly 670-subject first cohort, supplied the donors. Deletions cut 2 bases from V and 0 bases from J, with 7 bases between. This CDR3 comprises 15 residues. CDR1 is LNHDA, CDR2 SQIVND, per germline (reference sequence). This entry comes from a study of cytomegalovirus exposure and HLA in healthy donors. At the level of the study: In a later analysis, the roughly 110 validation repertoires were reported to have used the same platform as the 600 to 800 first-cohort repertoires.

The source is a woman aged 18 to 35 in good health and CMV-seropositive. V and J are TRBV19 and TRBJ2-2, with D unclear. Sequencing was performed on PBMCs. As DNA, the CDR3 is TGTGCCAGTAGTATACAGGTAGCGAACACCGGGGAGCTGTTTTTT. It specifies CASSIQVANTGELFF.